Below, 27 T cell receptor beta chains from the same sample are listed, as sequenced in a study of regulatory dendritic cells for organ transplantation. Allogeneic regulatory or mature dendritic cells were co-cultured for 5 days with CFSE-labeled sorted T cells at 1:10. Their cognate antigens are unknown. Generated by immunoSEQ multiplex PCR, the TCRdb table keeps only in-frame clones and is missing some. The data show more than 9,500 clones, around 62% seen once. Sample: naive CD8+ T cells from blood cultured with dendritic cells. Regarding subset: CD45RA+ naive T cells. The receptor source for this set is a human donor in good health.

This chain links TRBV13 with TRBJ2-5, with D possibly TRBD1 on 6 matching bases. Per germline, CDR1 PRHDT and CDR2 FYEKMQ (reference sequence). This CDR3 is 13 amino acids long. Trimming shortened V by 5 bases and J by 6 bases, and 13 bases separated the two germline ends. CDR3 in DNA: TGTGCCAGCAGCCAACAGGGTACGCAGACCCAGTACTTC. This codes for CASSQQGTQTQYF.

This clone was counted only a few times. The V gene is TRBV5-6, the J gene TRBJ1-2; D gene uncertain. Germline loops: CDR1 SGHDT, CDR2 YYEEEE. The CDR3 spans 12 residues. Trimming stripped 4 bases from V and 4 bases from J, with 8 bases between. DNA of the CDR3: TGTGCCAGCAGCCAGGTGGGCTATGGCTACACCTTC. This encodes CASSQVGYGYTF.

This clone has just a few counts. The J gene is TRBJ2-7, the V gene TRBV19; 9 positions match TRBD1. The germline gives CDR1 LNHDA, CDR2 SQIVND (reference sequence). V trimming: 7 bases; J trimming: 6 bases; junction bases outside the gene matches: 10. The length of the CDR3 is 14 residues. The CDR3 here is CASTTGGQGREQYF. CDR3 DNA: TGTGCCAGTACTACTGGGGGACAGGGACGCGAGCAGTACTTC.

This sequence joins TRBV7-9 and TRBJ2-7; 7 positions agree with TRBD2. This CDR3 comprises 15 residues. Germline assignment: CDR1 SEHNR and CDR2 FQNEAQ (reference sequence). The J segment lost 1 base and the V segment lost 5 bases, leaving 8 bases of the junction unmatched. CDR3 in amino acids: CASSTYGGGSYEQYF. CDR3 sequence (DNA): TGTGCCAGCAGCACCTACGGCGGGGGTTCCTACGAGCAGTACTTC.

The J gene is TRBJ2-1, the V gene TRBV14; TRBD1 aligns across 8 bases. The V gene's germline CDR1 is SGHDN and CDR2 FVKESK. V dropped 3 bases and J dropped 8; count of bases not matched to a gene: 9. CDR3 length: 15 residues. The CDR3 is CASSHQGAGMDEQFF. CDR3 in DNA: TGTGCCAGCAGCCACCAGGGGGCGGGGATGGATGAGCAGTTCTTC.

The V call is TRBV7-8, the J call TRBJ2-1; 10 bases are a match to TRBD2. The CDR3 runs 15 residues. The germline gives CDR1 SGHVS, CDR2 FQNEAQ. V trimming: 4 bases; J trimming: 5 bases; junction bases outside the gene matches: 5. CDR3 in DNA: TGTGCCAGCAGCTCTCTAGCGGGGGCCAACAATGAGCAGTTCTTC. Residues: CASSSLAGANNEQFF.

This rearrangement joins TRBV11-3 to TRBJ1-2; tentatively, D is TRBD1 (5 bases). The CDR3 length is 14 residues. V was cut by 5 bases and J by 4 bases, with 14 bases left in between. CDR1 is SGHNT, CDR2 YENEEA, per germline. The chain's CDR3 is CASSTTGGTYGYTF. DNA of the CDR3: TGTGCCAGCAGCACAACCGGGGGGACCTATGGCTACACCTTC.

The CDR3 spells CASSLEPGTGGETQYF. The CDR3 bases are TGTGCCAGCAGCTTGGAGCCCGGGACAGGGGGAGAGACCCAGTACTTC. The chain recombines TRBV5-6 with TRBJ2-5, with 11 nucleotides matching TRBD1. The CDR3 runs to 16 residues. In germline, CDR1 is SGHDT, CDR2 YYEEEE. Unmatched junction bases numbered 5, after V lost 0 bases and J lost 4 bases.

The V call is TRBV5-5, the J call TRBJ1-2, with TRBD1 identical over 7 bases. Germline CDR1 reads SGHKS; CDR2 reads YYEKEE (reference sequence). The V segment lost 3 bases and the J segment 3 bases; nucleotides outside the gene matches: 5. The CDR3 runs 14 residues. CDR3 in DNA: TGTGCCAGCAGCTGGGTCCAGGGGGACTATGGCTACACCTTC. Protein product: CASSWVQGDYGYTF. The whole variable domain, filled in from reference TRBV5-5 and TRBJ1-2, reads DAGVTQSPTHLIKTRGQQVTLRCSPISGHKSVSWYQQVLGQGPQFIFQYYEKEERGRGNFPDRFSARQFPNYSSELNVNALLLGDSALYLCASSWVQGDYGYTFGSGTRLTVV.

V and J are TRBV13 and TRBJ1-2; a weak D match, TRBD1 (6 bases). Germline assignment: CDR1 PRHDT and CDR2 FYEKMQ (reference sequence). CDR3 size: 15 residues. V lost 4 bases and J lost 2, with 14 bases in between. This CDR3 is CASSSPRGSNYGYTF. The CDR3 bases are TGTGCCAGCAGCTCCCCCAGGGGATCAAACTATGGCTACACCTTC.

The chain carries TRBV6-6 and TRBJ2-7, with D possibly matching TRBD1 (5 bases). The length of the CDR3 is 15 residues. Germline assignment: CDR1 MNHNY and CDR2 SVGAGI (reference sequence). V was clipped by 0 bases and J by 2 bases, with 11 bases between them. The CDR3 sequence: CASSYSGGRAYEQYF. In DNA form, the CDR3 reads TGTGCCAGCAGTTACTCAGGTGGCAGGGCCTACGAGCAGTACTTC.

This clone was counted only a few times. The chain has TRBV7-9 and TRBJ2-1; 7 positions match TRBD2. Germline V lookup: CDR1 SEHNR, CDR2 FQNEAQ (reference sequence). The CDR3 is 13 amino acids. With V trimmed by 6 bases and J by 4 bases, 3 bases remained unmatched. CDR3: CASRTGLYNEQFF. CDR3 nucleotide sequence: TGTGCCAGCAGGACGGGACTATACAATGAGCAGTTCTTC.

The count of this clone is one. The chain links TRBV14 to TRBJ2-1; D uncertain. This CDR3 contains 16 residues. Trimming removed 0 bases from V and 0 bases from J, with 9 bases in between. Germline V gene data show CDR1 as SGHDN and CDR2 as FVKESK. CDR3 nucleotide sequence: TGTGCCAGCAGCCAAGAAGTTTATAGCTCCTACAATGAGCAGTTCTTC. It encodes CASSQEVYSSYNEQFF. The full variable domain, rest sourced from reference TRBV14 and TRBJ2-1, is EAGVTQFPSHSVIEKGQTVTLRCDPISGHDNLYWYRRVMGKEIKFLLHFVKESKQDESGMPNNRFLAERTGGTYSTLKVQPAELEDSGVYFCASSQEVYSSYNEQFFGPGTRLTVL.

This clone was detected only a few times. V and J are TRBV5-4 and TRBJ2-5, with TRBD1 matching 8 bases. J gave up 2 bases and V 2 bases, and 5 bases lay outside the gene matches. This CDR3 has 15 residues. In germline, CDR1 is SGHNT, CDR2 YYREEE (reference sequence). CDR3 DNA: TGTGCCAGCAGCTTCCTGGACAGGGAACAAGAGACCCAGTACTTC. Its protein is CASSFLDREQETQYF.

V usage is TRBV7-8 and J usage is TRBJ2-2; weak D call: TRBD2 (5 bases). With 1 base removed from V and 2 bases from J, the gap between germline ends came to 5 bases. CDR1 is SGHVS and CDR2 is FQNEAQ in the germline V gene. The length of the CDR3 is 14 residues. The CDR3 is CASSLGLNTGELFF. In DNA, the CDR3 is TGTGCCAGCAGCTTAGGACTAAACACCGGGGAGCTGTTTTTT. Full variable domain (rest looked up from reference TRBV7-8 and TRBJ2-2): GAGVSQSPRYKVAKRGQDVALRCDPISGHVSLFWYQQALGQGPEFLTYFQNEAQLDKSGLPSDRFFAERPEGSVSTLKIQRTQQEDSAVYLCASSLGLNTGELFFGEGSRLTVL.

The sample holds a few counts of this clone. The chain is built from TRBV6-5 and TRBJ1-1; D perhaps matches TRBD1 (6 bases). V lost 3 bases and J lost 3, with 8 bases in between. CDR3 size: 13 residues. Germline V gives CDR1 MNHEY, CDR2 SVGAGI. CDR3 amino acids: CASSYQGYTEAFF. The CDR3 DNA follows: TGTGCCAGCAGTTATCAGGGGTACACTGAAGCTTTCTTT.

The sample holds a few counts of this clone. J is TRBJ1-5 and V is TRBV7-8; D gene ambiguous. V was pared by 5 bases and J by 1 base, with 18 bases between. There are 17 residues in the CDR3. The germline gives CDR1 SGHVS, CDR2 FQNEAQ. CDR3 in amino acids: CASSLNGGTLSNQPQHF. The CDR3 DNA reads TGTGCCAGCAGCCTTAATGGCGGCACACTAAGCAATCAGCCCCAGCATTTT.

This clone was found a few times. The chain recombines TRBV5-1 with TRBJ1-2, with D tentatively TRBD1 (5 bases). Per the germline V gene, CDR1 is SGHRS and CDR2 is YFSETQ. The CDR3 sequence is 17 residues long. Between the trimmed V and J ends, which lost 3 bases and 3 bases, there was a span of 21 bases. In nucleotides, the CDR3 is TGCGCCAGCAGCTCCAGGGTGCAAGAAACAAGTTACTATGGCTACACCTTC. As protein: CASSSRVQETSYYGYTF.

This chain connects TRBV12-5 to TRBJ1-1; D remains ambiguous. V lost 1 base to trimming and J lost 0 bases, with 6 bases between them. The CDR3 is made up of 14 amino acids. The germline gives CDR1 LGHNT, CDR2 FRNRAP. The CDR3 sequence is CASGLGHLNTEAFF. The CDR3 DNA is TGTGCTAGTGGTTTGGGACACTTGAACACTGAAGCTTTCTTT.

The chain links TRBV9 to TRBJ1-1; 12 bases align to TRBD1. There are 19 residues in the CDR3. J lost 3 bases, V lost 0 bases, and 12 bases had no gene match. Per the germline V gene, CDR1 is SGDLS and CDR2 is YYNGEE. The CDR3 DNA reads as TGTGCCAGCAGCGTAGTCAGGTGGGGACAGGGGGCCCAGGACACTGAAGCTTTCTTT. Its protein is CASSVVRWGQGAQDTEAFF.

V and J are TRBV5-6 and TRBJ1-1, with D perhaps matching TRBD1 (6 bases). Trimming cost V 1 base and J 1 base, with 8 bases left between them. This CDR3 region has 14 residues. Germline V gene lookup returns CDR1 SGHDT and CDR2 YYEEEE. The CDR3 DNA reads as TGTGCCAGCAGCTTGTACAGGGCGAACACTGAAGCTTTCTTT. Translating it yields CASSLYRANTEAFF.

The chain employs TRBV27 and TRBJ2-7; 11 nucleotides line up with TRBD2. This CDR3 is 16 amino acids long. With 5 bases clipped from V and 3 bases from J, the junction kept 9 bases outside the gene matches. The germline V gene encodes CDR1 MNHEY and CDR2 SMNVEV (reference sequence). The DNA for the CDR3 is TGTGCCAGCAGTACCTTCCCTAGCGGGGGGCACTACGAGCAGTACTTC. Its protein is CASSTFPSGGHYEQYF.

The chain carries TRBV6-5 and TRBJ1-1, with D possibly matching TRBD1 (6 bases). Germline-derived CDR1 and CDR2 are MNHEY and SVGAGI. V was cut by 4 bases and J by 7 bases, with 13 bases left in between. The CDR3 has 13 residues. CDR3 DNA sequence: TGTGCCAGCAGTTCTACAGGGTTGGGTGAAGCTTTCTTT. It encodes CASSSTGLGEAFF.

V and J are TRBV6-5 and TRBJ1-2; TRBD1 matches at 9 bases. V trimming: 0 bases; J trimming: 5 bases; junction bases outside the gene matches: 4. This CDR3 comprises 15 residues. From germline, CDR1 is MNHEY and CDR2 SVGAGI. CDR3 amino acids: CASSYSTGGFYGYTF. The CDR3 DNA reads as TGTGCCAGCAGTTACTCTACAGGGGGCTTTTATGGCTACACCTTC.

V and J are TRBV5-8 and TRBJ2-1, with unresolved D. V was pared by 1 base and J by 0 bases, with 8 bases between. The CDR3 contains 15 residues. Looked up from germline, CDR1 is SGHTS and CDR2 is YDEGEE. Here the CDR3 DNA reads TGTGCCAGCAGCTTGCTCCTAAGCTCCTACAATGAGCAGTTCTTC. The encoded protein is CASSLLLSSYNEQFF.

This clone was seen more than once but under ten times. This rearrangement joins TRBV27 to TRBJ2-7; a weak D match, TRBD1 (6 bases). In germline, CDR1 is MNHEY, CDR2 SMNVEV (reference sequence). This CDR3 is 14 amino acids long. V was cut by 3 bases and J by 3 bases, with 12 bases left in between. The CDR3 protein is CASSFQGTLYEQYF. For the CDR3, the DNA is TGTGCCAGCAGTTTCCAGGGGACCCTCTACGAGCAGTACTTC.

The chain recombines TRBV19 with TRBJ2-3; D is possibly TRBD1 (6 bases). CDR1 is LNHDA and CDR2 is SQIVND in the germline V gene (reference sequence). V lost 7 bases, J lost 0 bases, and 14 bases lay in between. The CDR3 is 15 residues long. The CDR3 sequence: CASKEWGPSTDTQYF. The CDR3 DNA reads as TGTGCCAGTAAGGAGTGGGGGCCGAGCACAGATACGCAGTATTTT.